This TCR beta chain was profiled in a study of blood T cells in healthy people across ages. CDR1 is MNHEY, CDR2 SVGEGT, per germline. V lost 5 bases to trimming and J lost 5 bases, with 19 bases between them. CDR3 length equals 15 residues. The second PCR ran about 6 to 12 cycles with a sample-barcoded 5' primer and J-beta primers. TCRdb independently ran MiXCR on the 5' RACE reads; one entry per CDR3 protein. In the table there are 920,000 or so distinct CDR3 sequences, around 43% of which are singletons. This sequence was found in a woman in her sixties in good health. The chain recombines TRBV6-2 or TRBV6-3 with TRBJ2-7; TRBD2 is a possible D gene (6 bases). The sequenced sample was blood. The CDR3 region is CASSDTSGPLDEQYF. The CDR3 region has the DNA TGTGCCAGCAGTGATACGAGCGGGCCCTTGGACGAGCAGTACTTC.